The clone carrying this T cell receptor (beta chain) appeared a few times. The sample originates from a study of cytomegalovirus exposure and HLA in healthy donors. The CDR3 sequence is 13 residues long. The germline V gene has CDR1 MGHDK and CDR2 SYGVNS. V was pared by 4 bases and J by 1 base, with 6 bases between. A multiplex PCR was run with 60 Vbeta primers and 13 Jbeta primers. Method: immunoSEQ multiplex PCR; TCRdb's copy keeps in-frame clones and lacks some. This sample yields 100,000 to 150,000 clones, of which 78% are seen a single time; roughly 4% belongs to the top ten. The receptor was derived from a man in his forties in good health and CMV-seronegative. Specimen: PBMCs. The chain couples TRBV25-1 to TRBJ2-3; D is unresolved. CDR3 sequence (DNA): TGTGCCAGCAGTGTAACTGGCACAGATACGCAGTATTTT. It translates to CASSVTGTDTQYF.